This TCR beta chain was captured in a study of T cell changes during pregnancy in multiple sclerosis. The data were produced by immunoSEQ multiplex PCR, yet TCRdb's version contains in-frame clones alone and is incomplete. Here the sample spans about 73,000 clones, roughly 90% being singletons. This specimen consisted of peripheral blood, obtained after pregnancy. This clonotype originated in a female donor in good health, enrolled as a control in a pregnancy study.

The chain's CDR3 is CASTTRNTYNEQFF. The CDR3 DNA is TGTGCCAGCACCACCCGAAATACTTACAATGAGCAGTTCTTC. This rearrangement joins TRBV21-1 to TRBJ2-1; the table names TRBD2, a call not compared with the DNA. TRBV21-1 is annotated as a pseudogene. The CDR3 is made up of 14 amino acids.